This passage covers 31 T cell receptor delta chains from one sample sequenced in a study of γδ T cells in repeated Plasmodium falciparum infection. Gammadelta T cells were flow-sorted from PBMC into Vgamma9/Vdelta2+ and Vdelta2-negative populations for bulk analysis. TCRdb reapplied CATT to the multiplex PCR reads. The sample lists tens of thousands of delta-chain clones; roughly 1.4% were seen once. Sequencing input: gamma-delta T cells from blood. The receptors stem from a pool of human donors (malaria-infected and uninfected, not separated).

The V and J genes are TRDV1 and TRDJ1; 9 nucleotides line up with TRDD3. TCRdb is silent on the J gene; assignment here came from matching the DNA to germline. CDR3 length equals 21 residues. V shed 0 bases, J shed 0 bases, and the junction held 17 bases outside the gene matches. Germline CDR1 and CDR2: TSWWSYY and QGS. The CDR3 loop is CALGELGLPGYWGTDTDKLIF. The CDR3 bases are TGTGCTCTTGGGGAACTAGGGCTTCCCGGATACTGGGGGACTGACACCGATAAACTCATCTTT.

In its sample, this clone was seen a few times. This DNA's translation and the protein TCRdb lists, from a much larger clone, do not match at residue 20, likely due to a read error; the protein shown is translated from the DNA. The V gene was identified as TRDV1, while no J gene was called; the table's D call of TRDD3 was not tested on the DNA. Germline V CDR1 and CDR2: TSWWSYY, QGS. This CDR3 is built from 21 residues. The CDR3 nucleotides read TGTGCTCTTGGGGAACTAGAGGAAGTGCCCATGCCCTACTGGTACACCGATAAACTCACCTTT. Translated: CALGELEEVPMPYWYTDKLTF.

The chain employs TRDV1 and TRDJ1, with a tentative D call TRDD2 (5 bases). TCRdb does not report a J gene; here it was assigned by matching the DNA to germline references. CDR3 size: 20 residues. CDR1 is TSWWSYY, CDR2 QGS, per germline. Trimming took 3 bases from V and 0 from J, leaving 26 bases between them. The DNA for the CDR3 is TGTGCTCTTGGGGATCCTCCCCCTTCTCTCCGACTCGGGTACACCGATAAACTCATCTTT. Its translation: CALGDPPPSLRLGYTDKLIF.

To note about this clone: With a far larger clone one base away, a read error is the likely cause. This sample includes further DNA sequences coding for the same CDR3. The chain combines TRDV1 with TRDJ1; 9 positions agree with TRDD3. CDR3 size: 22 residues. Per germline, CDR1 TSWWSYY and CDR2 QGS. The CDR3 bases are TGTGCGCTTGTCGGCTTACTGGGGGACTGGATACCATACCCATCGTACACCGATAAACTCATCTTT. Encoded protein: CALVGLLGDWIPYPSYTDKLIF.

Regarding this clone: This clone may be a read error of a much larger clone one base away. The chain uses TRDV2 and TRDJ1; D is possibly TRDD3 (6 bases). Because TCRdb records no J gene, it was assigned here through a match of the DNA to germline. Germline assignment: CDR1 GEAIGNYY and CDR2 EKD. V shed 0 bases and J shed 0 bases, with 22 bases lying between them. This CDR3 contains 19 residues. The CDR3 protein is CACDTVGSVGGQYTDKLIF. The DNA of the CDR3 is TGTGCCTGTGACACCGTCGGGTCGGTGGGGGGCCAATACACCGATAAACTCATCTTT.

To note about this clone: A read error is likely here: a far larger clone is one base away. Other nucleotide sequences from this sample produce the same CDR3. CDR3 region: CALGELELYRGRAFNTDKLIF. The CDR3 DNA reads TGTGCTCTTGGGGAACTAGAATTATATCGTGGTCGGGCCTTCAACACCGATAAGCTCATCTTT. This chain links TRDV1 with TRDJ1, with D tentatively TRDD2 (5 bases). This CDR3 is built from 21 residues. Germline-derived CDR1 and CDR2 are TSWWSYY and QGS.

This clone was recorded at least ten times. The protein held in TCRdb is that of a much larger clone and does not match this DNA's translation at residue 13, likely because of a read error; the protein shown is translated from the DNA. The V call is TRDV2, the J call TRDJ1, with 8 bases lining up with TRDD3. This CDR3 is 20 amino acids long. V shed 0 bases and J 0 bases; nucleotides not matched to a gene: 17. Per germline, CDR1 GEAIGNYY and CDR2 EKD. In DNA form, the CDR3 reads TGTGCCTGTGACACCATACGGGTTATGGGGGATGCAACTTACACCGATAAACTCATCTTT. This sequence encodes CACDTIRVMGDATYTDKLIF.

A few counts support this clone. This DNA translates differently at residue 12 from the TCRdb protein, which is that of a much larger clone; a read error is likely, and the protein shown is the DNA's own translation. The genes are TRDV1 and TRDJ1; 7 bases align to TRDD2. The J gene was missing in TCRdb and was found by matching the end of the DNA to germline. Per the germline V gene, CDR1 is TSWWSYY and CDR2 is QGS. The J segment lost 0 bases and the V segment lost 1 base, leaving 20 bases of the junction unmatched. This CDR3 has 21 amino acids. The CDR3 loop reads CALGEPIRISYEVSYTDKLIF. The CDR3 bases are TGTGCTCTTGGGGAACCGATCCGAATTTCCTACGAGGTCTCGTACACCGATAAACTCATCTTT.

This clone turned up a few times. A read error is the likely source, as a far larger clone sits one nucleotide away. This specimen includes other DNA sequences encoding the same CDR3. The J gene is TRDJ1, the V gene TRDV2, with D hard to call. The CDR3 has 15 amino acids. From germline, CDR1 is GEAIGNYY and CDR2 EKD. The DNA of the CDR3 is TGTGCTTGTGTTCGCACAGAGTCGTACGGGCTTAAACTCATCTTC. Protein product: CACVRTESYGLKLIF.

Notes on this clone: TCRdb's listed protein matches a much larger clone and diverges from this DNA's translation at residue 5, likely through a read error; the protein shown comes from the DNA. The CDR3 DNA reads TGTGCTTATAGGAACCACTTCCTACATCGGGGATACTCCTTTTACACCGATAAACTCATCTTT. Protein sequence: CAYRNHFLHRGYSFYTDKLIF. The rearrangement links TRAV38-2/DV8 to TRDJ1; D assignment may be TRDD2 or TRDD3 (8 bases each). The J gene, missing from TCRdb, was assigned here through DNA to germline matching. Germline V gene data show CDR1 as TSESDYY and CDR2 as QEAYKQQN. CDR3 size: 21 residues. Between the trimmed V and J ends, which lost 3 bases and 0 bases, there was a span of 30 bases.

On this clone itself: A far larger clone is one nucleotide away, so this likely arose from a read error. Other DNA sequences in the sample encode the same CDR3. V gene TRDV1 combines with J gene TRDJ1; 8 bases agree with TRDD3. The J gene, left out of TCRdb, was set here by checking the DNA against germline. The germline CDR1 and CDR2 sequences are TSWWSYY and QGS. V dropped 0 bases and J dropped 3; count of bases not matched to a gene: 27. The length of the CDR3 is 23 residues. The CDR3 reads CALGELFPSTLIIGGSGSDKLIF. The CDR3 coding sequence is TGTGCTCTTGGGGAACTGTTCCCATCCACACTTATAATTGGGGGATCTGGATCCGATAAACTCATCTTT.

This clone was observed a handful of times. The protein held in TCRdb is that of a much larger clone and does not match this DNA's translation at residue 9, likely because of a read error; the protein shown is translated from the DNA. The V and J genes are TRDV3 and TRDJ1; tentatively, D is TRDD3 (5 bases). CDR3 length equals 16 residues. Between the trimmed V and J ends, which lost 4 bases and 0 bases, there was a span of 21 bases. Germline lookup yields CDR1 TVYSNPD and CDR2 GDNSRS (reference sequence). The CDR3 coding sequence is TGTGCCTCCTCCGGGGGGTTACCGCCGTACACCGATAAACTCATCTTT. The encoded protein is CASSGGLPPYTDKLIF.

A note on this clone: TCRdb assigns this DNA the protein of a much larger clone, which departs from its translation at residue 12; this likely reflects a read error, and the protein shown comes from translating the DNA. The chain has TRDV2 and TRDJ1; 9 bases are shared with TRDD3. In the absence of a J gene in TCRdb, the DNA was matched to germline to assign it here. V lost 3 bases to trimming and J lost 7 bases; unmatched junction nucleotides: 14. Germline lookup yields CDR1 GEAIGNYY and CDR2 EKD. The CDR3 runs 16 residues. Here the CDR3 reads CACDPMTGGQKGKLIF. In DNA, the CDR3 is TGTGCCTGTGACCCCATGACTGGGGGACAGAAAGGTAAACTCATCTTT.

In the case of this clone: The protein held in TCRdb is that of a much larger clone and does not match this DNA's translation at residue 11, likely because of a read error; the protein shown is translated from the DNA. The chain has TRDV1 and TRDJ1; 7 nucleotides align to TRDD3. After removal of 0 bases from V and 8 bases from J, the junction contained 18 bases not matched to a gene. Germline V gene lookup returns CDR1 TSWWSYY and CDR2 QGS. This CDR3 has 18 amino acids. The CDR3 DNA follows: TGTGCTCTTGGGGAACTTTTCCCACTCCACCGGGGGATGAGAAAACTCATCTTT. Translation: CALGELFPLHRGMRKLIF.

This clone was seen more than once but under ten times. TCRdb shows a much larger clone's protein in place of this DNA's translation, and the two differ at residue 6, likely through a read error; the protein shown is translated from the DNA. The V gene is TRDV1, the J gene TRDJ1; 8 bases are a match to TRDD3. Matching the DNA to germline supplied the J gene, which TCRdb does not give. Germline V gives CDR1 TSWWSYY, CDR2 QGS. V gave up 5 bases and J gave up 0 bases; unmatched junction bases: 26. This CDR3 comprises 22 residues. DNA of the CDR3: TGTGCTCTTGGGTACGTCTTCCCGCTACGACTGGGGGTCTACTCATACACCGATAAACTCATCTTT. This gives the protein CALGYVFPLRLGVYSYTDKLIF.

For this clone: The protein that TCRdb holds for this DNA derives from a much larger clone and differs from the translated DNA at residue 4, which likely indicates a read error; the protein shown here is translated from the DNA. The chain has TRDV2 and TRDJ1; possibly TRDD3 for D (6 bases). The CDR3 is 15 amino acids. The germline CDR1 and CDR2 sequences are GEAIGNYY and EKD. CDR3 protein: CACGTGDAYTDKLIF. For the CDR3, the DNA is TGTGCCTGTGGCACCGGGGATGCGTACACCGATAAACTCATCTTT.

This clone is medium-sized by share. The identical CDR3 is also encoded by other nucleotide sequences in the sample. This rearrangement joins TRDV2 to TRDJ1; 9 positions agree with TRDD3. CDR3 length: 16 amino acids. Trimming removed 0 bases from V and 0 bases from J; junction bases left unmatched: 4. The V gene's germline CDR1 is GEAIGNYY and CDR2 EKD. CDR3 in amino acids: CACDTGDTRYTDKLIF. The CDR3 nucleotides are TGTGCCTGTGACACCGGGGATACGCGGTACACCGATAAACTCATCTTT.

V usage is TRDV1 and J usage is TRDJ1; TRDD3 aligns across 13 bases. TCRdb gives no J gene; it was assigned here by matching the DNA to germline. This CDR3 has 23 residues. The V segment lost 1 base and the J segment 4 bases; nucleotides outside the gene matches: 24. Germline lookup yields CDR1 TSWWSYY and CDR2 QGS. The CDR3 spells CALGEPKPMGPPTGGYAFDKLIF. The CDR3, as DNA: TGTGCTCTTGGGGAACCAAAACCGATGGGTCCCCCGACTGGGGGATACGCGTTCGATAAACTCATCTTT.

This clone was counted only a few times. The TCRdb record carries a much larger clone's protein, which differs from this DNA's translation at residue 12; a read error is the likely cause, and the protein listed here is the DNA translation. V is TRDV1 and J is TRDJ1; 11 bases line up with TRDD3. Germline CDR1 and CDR2: TSWWSYY and QGS. CDR3 size: 21 residues. Trimming at V came to 6 bases and at J to 11 bases, leaving 32 bases not matched to a gene. The CDR3 loop reads CALGIEIPLRRNGGYAPRLIF. CDR3 bases: TGTGCTCTTGGTATAGAAATCCCACTTCGGCGTAATGGGGGATACGCACCAAGGCTCATCTTT.

This clone was seen a few times. The mismatch at residue 8 between this DNA's translation and the TCRdb protein of a much larger clone likely reflects a read error; the protein shown is translated from the DNA. The chain couples TRDV2 to TRDJ3, with D possibly being TRDD3 (5 bases). Here the J gene came from matching the DNA to germline, since TCRdb omits it. Trimming took 0 bases from V and 3 from J, leaving 8 bases between them. This CDR3 has 16 residues. CDR1 and CDR2 from the germline V gene are GEAIGNYY and EKD. CDR3 bases: TGTGCCTGTGACACCGGGGACCTCTGGGACACCCGACAGATGTTTTTC. Translated, it gives CACDTGDLWDTRQMFF.

Details on this clone: The junction departs from the called germline gene at one end, perhaps through a read error. Within the sample, other DNA sequences also encode this same CDR3. The gene calls are TRDV1 and TRDJ1; 9 bases are a match to TRDD3. The J gene was missing in TCRdb and was found by matching the end of the DNA to germline. Germline values: CDR1 TSWWSYY, CDR2 QGS. The CDR3 loop spans 17 amino acids. The CDR3 protein is CALGKFSSGGYTDKLIF. The CDR3 DNA reads as TGTGCTCTTGGGAAATTTTCCTCGGGGGGATACACCGACAAACTCATCTTT.

This clone occurred a few times. This DNA translates differently at residue 17 from the TCRdb protein, which is that of a much larger clone; a read error is likely, and the protein shown is the DNA's own translation. V usage is TRDV1 and J usage is TRDJ1; 10 bases map to TRDD3. TCRdb leaves out the J gene; it was filled in here by matching the DNA to germline. The ends lost 1 base at V and 3 bases at J; junction bases unmatched: 23. Per the germline V gene, CDR1 is TSWWSYY and CDR2 is QGS. This CDR3 has 22 amino acids. The CDR3 region is CALGERPLKAWYWGMRADKLIF. Here the CDR3 DNA reads TGTGCTCTTGGGGAACGGCCTTTAAAGGCGTGGTACTGGGGGATGCGAGCCGATAAACTCATCTTT.

This clone has a count of ten or more. V gene TRDV1 combines with J gene TRDJ1; D remains ambiguous. The V end lost 5 bases, the J end lost 1 base, and 26 bases lay between the germline ends. The germline CDR1 and CDR2 sequences are TSWWSYY and QGS. This CDR3 is 19 amino acids long. CDR3 region: CALGLQGNAGFGVTDKLIF. The CDR3 coding sequence is TGTGCTCTTGGGCTCCAGGGCAACGCTGGCTTCGGAGTCACCGATAAACTCATCTTT.

This clone has a single count. This sequence joins TRDV2 and TRDJ1; 12 nucleotides align to TRDD3. The J gene, not given by TCRdb, was assigned here from a germline match of the nucleotide sequence. Germline assignment: CDR1 GEAIGNYY and CDR2 EKD. The J segment lost 2 bases and the V segment lost 0 bases, leaving 18 bases of the junction unmatched. The CDR3 spans 21 residues. This CDR3 reads CACDTVGSGTGGYKETDKLIF. Written as DNA, the CDR3 is TGTGCCTGTGACACCGTTGGCAGTGGTACTGGGGGATACAAAGAAACCGATAAACTCATCTTT.

This clone was seen a handful of times. TCRdb records a much larger clone's protein for this DNA, with a difference at residue 10 that likely arises from a read error; the protein given is the translation of the DNA. The chain recombines TRDV1 with TRDJ1, with TRDD3 matching over 7 bases. The J gene, left out of TCRdb, was set here by checking the DNA against germline. Germline CDR1 TSWWSYY, CDR2 QGS. The CDR3 contains 22 residues. With 3 bases clipped from V and 8 bases from J, the junction kept 33 bases outside the gene matches. The CDR3 is CALGERGTGEYGSNGCPMKLIF. The CDR3 DNA sequence: TGTGCTCTTGGGGAGCGTGGTACTGGGGAATATGGGTCGAATGGTTGTCCGATGAAACTCATCTTT.

This clone was counted many times. Other nucleotide sequences from this sample produce the same CDR3. The V and J genes are TRDV1 and TRDJ1; TRDD3 agrees at 10 bases. Germline V lookup: CDR1 TSWWSYY, CDR2 QGS. This CDR3 contains 22 residues. Germline trimming cut 0 bases from V and 0 bases from J; bases unmatched to any gene: 19. CDR3 amino acids: CALGELGLPKVLGDLYTDKLIF. CDR3 coding DNA: TGTGCTCTTGGGGAACTGGGCCTTCCTAAGGTACTGGGGGATCTGTACACCGATAAACTCATCTTT.

About this clone: The protein recorded in TCRdb matches a much larger clone and deviates from this DNA's translation at residue 12, suggesting a read error; the protein here is obtained by translating the DNA. The rearrangement links TRDV3 to TRDJ1; 10 positions agree with TRDD3. This CDR3 is built from 15 residues. Germline assignment: CDR1 TVYSNPD and CDR2 GDNSRS (reference sequence). The DNA for the CDR3 is TGTGCGGAGTCCTGGGGGATAGCGGGCACCGATAGACTCATCTTT. Translating it yields CAESWGIAGTDRLIF.

This clone was seen only a few times. Translating this DNA gives a protein that differs at residue 10 from the TCRdb one, which belongs to a much larger clone; a read error is likely, and the protein shown is this translation. The chain has TRDV2 and TRDJ1; D ambiguous. The CDR3 is 16 amino acids. Trimming cost V 4 bases and J 5 bases, with 22 bases left between them. Germline CDR1 reads GEAIGNYY; CDR2 reads EKD. The CDR3 DNA reads as TGTGCCTGTGAACCTGCGGCCAAATGGTGGAGAGATAAACTCATCTTT. Translating it yields CACEPAAKWWRDKLIF.

This clone was seen a handful of times. V and J are TRDV1 and TRDJ3; 11 bases map to TRDD3. The J gene was not available in TCRdb and was assigned here by matching the DNA to germline segments. With 3 bases clipped from V and 2 bases from J, the junction kept 27 bases outside the gene matches. CDR1 and CDR2 (germline): TSWWSYY, QGS. The length of the CDR3 is 26 residues. For the CDR3, the DNA is TGTGCTCTTGGGGATCCTCCTTCCGGAGCCTTCCTACAGGTACTGGGGGATACCTGGGACACCCGACAGATGTTTTTC. Protein sequence: CALGDPPSGAFLQVLGDTWDTRQMFF.

In this sample, this clone turned up many times. The amino acid sequence in TCRdb belongs to a much larger clone and departs from this DNA's translation at residue 12, likely a sequencing read error; the sequence shown is translated from the DNA. J gene calling gave no result, while the V gene is TRDV2. The length of the CDR3 is 14 residues. Germline CDR1 is GEAIGNYY and CDR2 is EKD. The CDR3 loop is CACDTGTCTDKPIF. The DNA for the CDR3 is TGTGCCTGTGACACCGGTACCTGCACCGATAAACCCATCTTT.

This clone was counted between two and nine times. TCRdb's protein, taken from a much larger clone, differs from this DNA's translation at residue 3, likely owing to a read error; the protein displayed comes from the DNA. This chain joins TRDV2 and TRDJ1, with 10 bases matching TRDD3. No J gene was available from TCRdb, and it was assigned here by a germline match of the DNA. From germline, CDR1 is GEAIGNYY and CDR2 EKD. CDR3 length equals 16 residues. This CDR3 is CARDGMGDTPLDKLIF. Here the CDR3 DNA reads TGTGCCCGTGACGGGATGGGGGATACCCCCCTCGATAAACTCATCTTT.